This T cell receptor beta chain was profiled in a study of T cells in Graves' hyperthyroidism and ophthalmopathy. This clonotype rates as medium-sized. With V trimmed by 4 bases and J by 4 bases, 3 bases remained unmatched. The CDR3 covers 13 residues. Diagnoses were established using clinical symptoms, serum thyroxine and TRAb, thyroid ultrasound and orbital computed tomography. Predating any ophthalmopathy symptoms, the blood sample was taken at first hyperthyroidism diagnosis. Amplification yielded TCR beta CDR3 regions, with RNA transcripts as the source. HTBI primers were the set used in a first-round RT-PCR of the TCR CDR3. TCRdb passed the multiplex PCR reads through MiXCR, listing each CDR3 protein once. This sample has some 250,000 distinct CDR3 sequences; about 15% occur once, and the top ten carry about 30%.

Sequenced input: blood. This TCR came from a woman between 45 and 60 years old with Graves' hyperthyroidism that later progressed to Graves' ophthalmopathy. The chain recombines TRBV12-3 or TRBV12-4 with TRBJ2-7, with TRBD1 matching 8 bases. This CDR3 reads CASSWTGMYEQYF. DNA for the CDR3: TGTGCCAGCAGTTGGACAGGGATGTACGAGCAGTACTTC.